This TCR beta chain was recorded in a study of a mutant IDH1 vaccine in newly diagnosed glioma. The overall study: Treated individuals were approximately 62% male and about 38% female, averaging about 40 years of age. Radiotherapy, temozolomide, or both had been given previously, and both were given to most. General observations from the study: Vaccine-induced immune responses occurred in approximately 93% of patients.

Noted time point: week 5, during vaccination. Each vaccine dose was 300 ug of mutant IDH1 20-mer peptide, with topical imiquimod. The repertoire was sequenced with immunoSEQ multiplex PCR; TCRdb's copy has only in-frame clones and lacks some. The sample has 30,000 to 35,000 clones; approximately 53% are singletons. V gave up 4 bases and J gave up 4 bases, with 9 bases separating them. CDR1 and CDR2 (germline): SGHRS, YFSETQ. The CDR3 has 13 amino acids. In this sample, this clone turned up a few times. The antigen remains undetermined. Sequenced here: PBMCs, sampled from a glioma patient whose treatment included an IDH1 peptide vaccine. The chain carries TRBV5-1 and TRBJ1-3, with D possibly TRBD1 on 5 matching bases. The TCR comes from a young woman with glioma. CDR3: CASSQGLGNTIYF. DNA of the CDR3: TGCGCCAGCAGCCAGGGCCTAGGAAACACCATATATTTT.